Below are 23 T cell receptor beta chains sequenced from a single sample in a study of blood T cell repertoires in COVID-19. The table came from immunoSEQ multiplex PCR; TCRdb's copy has only in-frame clones and leaves some out. The table has about 250,000 clones, 88% seen once. The sequenced sample consisted of PBMCs or T cells enriched from blood (not recorded which). The receptors stem from a woman aged 40 to 50 who had been exposed to COVID-19.

This clone occurred a few times. The rearrangement uses TRBV24-1 and TRBJ1-5, with 9 bases fitting TRBD1. The CDR3 extends over 15 amino acids. The V segment lost 7 bases and the J segment 2 bases; nucleotides outside the gene matches: 5. Germline-derived CDR1 and CDR2 are KGHDR and SFDVKD. The CDR3, as DNA: TGTGCCACCAGCGGGACAGGGAGGGGCAATCAGCCCCAGCATTTT. It is translated as CATSGTGRGNQPQHF.

The chain recombines TRBV19 with TRBJ1-2, with 7 bases fitting TRBD1. The CDR3 spans 16 residues. The germline V gene encodes CDR1 LNHDA and CDR2 SQIVND (reference sequence). V was clipped by 3 bases and J by 0 bases; unmatched bases: 7. For the CDR3, the DNA is TGTGCCAGTAGTATGAGAAGCGGACAGGCTAACTATGGCTACACCTTC. Encoded protein: CASSMRSGQANYGYTF.

V is TRBV7-8 and J is TRBJ1-5; D is perhaps TRBD1 (6 bases). Germline values: CDR1 SGHVS, CDR2 FQNEAQ. The CDR3 totals 15 residues. V was clipped by 5 bases and J by 4 bases, with 15 bases between them. The CDR3 coding sequence is TGTGCCAGCAGCGTAGGGGGGCAGTTAAATCAGCCCCAGCATTTT. Protein product: CASSVGGQLNQPQHF.

The V gene is TRBV24-1, the J gene TRBJ2-1; TRBD2 matches at 12 bases. V lost 4 bases and J lost 8; bases outside the gene matches: 8. The germline V gene has CDR1 KGHDR and CDR2 SFDVKD. The CDR3 totals 16 residues. The CDR3: CATSDNYWTSGDEQFF. The CDR3 nucleotides read TGTGCCACCAGTGACAACTATTGGACTAGCGGGGATGAGCAGTTCTTC.

V is TRBV24-1 and J is TRBJ2-1; 8 positions match TRBD2. In germline, CDR1 is KGHDR, CDR2 SFDVKD. The CDR3 has 16 residues. The junction had 9 bases not matched to a gene; V was cut back by 3 bases and J by 6 bases. CDR3 coding DNA: TGTGCCACCAGTGATCCTCTAGCGGGCCTTCTCAATGAGCAGTTCTTC. Residues: CATSDPLAGLLNEQFF.

This clone was observed a few times. This sequence joins TRBV6-5 and TRBJ1-5; 9 positions agree with TRBD1. Germline V gene data show CDR1 as MNHEY and CDR2 as SVGAGI. The CDR3 has 13 amino acids. V gave up 6 bases and J gave up 4 bases; unmatched junction bases: 1. In DNA form, the CDR3 reads TGTGCCAGCAGAGGGACAGGGAATCAGCCCCAGCATTTT. The encoded protein is CASRGTGNQPQHF.

This chain uses TRBV18 with TRBJ1-1, with 11 bases fitting TRBD1. Trimming at V came to 3 bases and at J to 7 bases, leaving 7 bases not matched to a gene. Germline V gene lookup returns CDR1 KGHSH and CDR2 LQKENI. This CDR3 has 15 amino acids. The chain's CDR3 is CASSPREGQGGEAFF. The CDR3 DNA reads TGTGCCAGCTCACCCCGGGAGGGACAGGGGGGTGAAGCTTTCTTT.

The V and J genes are TRBV28 and TRBJ2-7; a possible D gene is TRBD2 (5 bases). Trimming cost V 7 bases and J 0 bases, with 13 bases left between them. Germline V gene data show CDR1 as MDHEN and CDR2 as SYDVKM. This CDR3 contains 14 residues. The DNA for the CDR3 is TGTGCCAGCATCCGTAGGGAGAACTCCTACGAGCAGTACTTC. Encoded protein: CASIRRENSYEQYF. Variable domain in full (rest from reference TRBV28 and TRBJ2-7): DVKVTQSSRYLVKRTGEKVFLECVQDMDHENMFWYRQDPGLGLRLIYFSYDVKMKEKGDIPEGYSVSREKKERFSLILESASTNQTSMYLCASIRRENSYEQYFGPGTRLTVT.

The chain joins TRBV7-3 to TRBJ1-1; no clear D gene. CDR3 length: 13 residues. CDR1 and CDR2 from the germline V gene are SGHTA and FQGTGA. Trimming took off 1 base at V and 7 bases at J, with 10 bases between the two ends. CDR3 protein: CASSLNGGGEAFF. The CDR3 DNA reads as TGTGCCAGCAGCTTAAATGGAGGAGGTGAAGCTTTCTTT.

The V and J genes are TRBV29-1 and TRBJ2-7; D not resolved. V was shortened by 6 bases and J by 4 bases, with 19 bases between the two germline ends. The germline V gene encodes CDR1 SQVTM and CDR2 ANQGSEA. The CDR3 consists of 14 residues. The CDR3 reads CSVTDIRHGYEQYF. CDR3 coding DNA: TGCAGCGTCACCGATATTAGACATGGGTACGAGCAGTACTTC.

The chain carries TRBV30 and TRBJ2-5; 11 nucleotides line up with TRBD2. With V trimmed by 1 base and J by 4 bases, 5 bases remained unmatched. The CDR3 is made up of 15 amino acids. Germline loops: CDR1 GTSNPN, CDR2 SVGIG (reference sequence). The CDR3 coding sequence is TGTGCCTGGAGTGGATTAGCGGGAGGGCGAGAGACCCAGTACTTC. Protein: CAWSGLAGGRETQYF.

V is TRBV5-6 and J is TRBJ2-7; 7 bases are shared with TRBD2. Germline lookup yields CDR1 SGHDT and CDR2 YYEEEE. The CDR3 is 16 amino acids. The trim removed 0 bases at V and 3 bases at J, leaving 9 bases unmatched. CDR3 bases: TGTGCCAGCAGCTTGGGCTTGGCGGGAGAAATCTACGAGCAGTACGTC. Protein sequence: CASSLGLAGEIYEQYV.

V is TRBV7-8 and J is TRBJ2-7; 9 bases are shared with TRBD2. Germline lookup yields CDR1 SGHVS and CDR2 FQNEAQ. The CDR3 length is 15 residues. V shed 5 bases, J shed 2 bases, and the junction held 7 bases outside the gene matches. CDR3 loop: CASSAWTSEAYEQYF. CDR3 nucleotide sequence: TGTGCCAGCAGCGCGTGGACTAGCGAGGCCTACGAGCAGTACTTC.

The chain recombines TRBV5-6 with TRBJ2-1; D not certain. Looked up from germline, CDR1 is SGHDT and CDR2 is YYEEEE. Trimming stripped 4 bases from V and 8 bases from J, with 7 bases between. This CDR3 contains 11 residues. The CDR3 DNA reads as TGTGCCAGCAGCAATTCGGATGAGCAGTTCTTC. It codes for CASSNSDEQFF. The full variable domain, with the rest looked up from reference TRBV5-6 and TRBJ2-1, is DAGVTQSPTHLIKTRGQQVTLRCSPKSGHDTVSWYQQALGQGPQFIFQYYEEEERQRGNFPDRFSGHQFPNYSSELNVNALLLGDSALYLCASSNSDEQFFGPGTRLTVL.

The chain has TRBV30 and TRBJ2-1; 7 bases map to TRBD2. The germline gives CDR1 GTSNPN, CDR2 SVGIG (reference sequence). The V and J ends lost 2 bases and 9 bases, in that order; junction bases with no gene match: 10. This CDR3 region has 14 residues. This chain's CDR3 is CAWSQGRADAEQFF. The CDR3 nucleotides are TGTGCCTGGAGTCAAGGGAGGGCCGACGCTGAGCAGTTCTTC.

The genes are TRBV28 and TRBJ1-2, with a weak D call TRBD1 (6 bases). The CDR3 has 14 residues. The germline gives CDR1 MDHEN, CDR2 SYDVKM. Deletions cut 3 bases from V and 3 bases from J, with 11 bases between. The CDR3 sequence: CASSFTGIHYGYTF. The CDR3 DNA sequence: TGTGCCAGCAGTTTCACAGGGATCCACTATGGCTACACCTTC.

The chain combines TRBV10-3 with TRBJ2-1, with no clear D. CDR3 length: 13 residues. The V gene's germline CDR1 is ENHRY and CDR2 SYGVKD. The V end lost 4 bases, the J end lost 5 bases, and 9 bases lay between the germline ends. The CDR3 here is CAISAGPNNEQFF. CDR3 sequence (DNA): TGTGCCATCAGTGCGGGTCCAAACAATGAGCAGTTCTTC.

The chain recombines TRBV12-3 or TRBV12-4 with TRBJ1-6; D might be TRBD1 (6 bases). V was trimmed by 4 bases and J by 5 bases, leaving 6 bases between them. CDR3 size: 13 residues. The CDR3 coding sequence is TGTGCCAGCAGTTACAGGGATAATTCACCCCTCCACTTT. It encodes CASSYRDNSPLHF.

V gene TRBV3-1 (or the pseudogene TRBV3-2) combines with J gene TRBJ2-1; D is unresolved. CDR3 length equals 11 residues. Deletions cut 3 bases from V and 10 bases from J, with 7 bases between. Germline loops: CDR1 LGHDT, CDR2 YNNKEL (reference sequence). CDR3 loop: CASSQVGEQFF. CDR3 nucleotides: TGTGCCAGCAGCCAGGTCGGGGAGCAGTTCTTC.

V is TRBV24-1 and J is TRBJ2-2; 8 positions agree with TRBD1. CDR3 size: 16 residues. V lost 1 base, J lost 7 bases, and 7 bases stayed unmatched. Germline V gives CDR1 KGHDR, CDR2 SFDVKD. DNA of the CDR3: TGTGCCACCAGTGATTTCAAGACAGGGGCGGACGGGGAGCTGTTTTTT. Translated, it gives CATSDFKTGADGELFF.

The V call is TRBV12-3 or TRBV12-4, the J call TRBJ1-1; D may be TRBD1 (5 bases). There are 13 residues in the CDR3. The V and J ends lost 6 bases and 0 bases respectively, with 8 bases between them. The DNA for the CDR3 is TGTGCCAGCAGCAAGGGGTTGAACACTGAAGCTTTCTTT. Amino acids: CASSKGLNTEAFF.

The gene calls are TRBV7-2 and TRBJ2-7, with D unclear. Trimming removed 8 bases at V and 0 bases at J, with 8 bases between. Germline values: CDR1 SGHTA, CDR2 FQGNSA. This CDR3 region has 12 residues. The CDR3 coding sequence is TGTGCCAGCGGGCAGTACTCCTACGAGCAGTACTTC. Translation gives CASGQYSYEQYF. The variable domain in full, with the rest retrieved from reference TRBV7-2 and TRBJ2-7, is GAGVSQSPSNKVTEKGKDVELRCDPISGHTALYWYRQSLGQGLEFLIYFQGNSAPDKSGLPSDRFSAERTGGSVSTLTIQRTQQEDSAVYLCASGQYSYEQYFGPGTRLTVT.

V and J are TRBV11-2 and TRBJ1-5, with TRBD1 matching 7 bases. Germline V CDR1 and CDR2: SGHAT, FQNNGV. The CDR3 consists of 14 residues. Germline trimming cut 6 bases from V and 7 bases from J; bases unmatched to any gene: 9. The CDR3 nucleotides are TGTGCCAGCAGTTACACAGGGGTCGAGCAGCCCCAGCATTTT. This encodes CASSYTGVEQPQHF.